Sequencing of this T cell receptor beta chain was carried out in a study of T cells in Graves' hyperthyroidism and ophthalmopathy (dated by TCRdb to about 2019). In terms of the full investigation: Peripheral blood was collected at initial diagnosis, before any treatment. A discovery cohort of fewer than 110 patients, fewer than 50 with Graves' ophthalmopathy and 55 to 60 with stable Graves' hyperthyroidism, was used to find distinguishing TCR V-J signatures. An independent validation cohort of under 20 hyperthyroidism patients and approximately 16 patients who later progressed to ophthalmopathy tested prospective prediction of ophthalmopathy. For training and testing, the 100 or so patients in the discovery cohort were randomly divided in a 7:3 ratio. In addition, the study compared T-cell repertoires in thyroid tissue and in blood from six Graves' hyperthyroidism patients. After sampling, hyperthyroidism patients received methimazole starting at 30 mg daily, and ophthalmopathy patients received high-dose intravenous methylprednisolone. TCR Vbeta CDR3 sequencing of approximately 140 peripheral blood samples (43 ophthalmopathy, around 80 hyperthyroidism and roughly 17 progressor patients) is reported in the paper. Here is what the overall study found, with its caveats: Most expanded thyroid clonotypes (frequency above 0.001) were also detected in blood, a finding suggesting that blood repertoires may reflect thyroid immune responses. A model built on a 13 V-J signature distinguished ophthalmopathy from stable hyperthyroidism, reaching 85% to 90% sensitivity and about 81% specificity in cross-validation and 80%/75% in testing. In validation, the model predicted progression to ophthalmopathy with over 60% sensitivity and 72% to 75% specificity, a median of roughly seven months before onset. No statistical method was used to set the sample size in advance, and investigators knew the group allocation.

The TCR beta CDR3 regions were amplified from the RNA transcripts. The first round of RT-PCR for the TCR CDR3 was performed with the HTBI primer set and the Qiagen OneStep RT-PCR kit. Libraries were constructed in a second round of multiplex PCR, after which size selection and purification were performed. The libraries were sequenced on an Illumina HiSeq2000 using paired-end 100 bp reads. In the source study's methods: SOAPnuke was used to process the raw data, throwing out any read that contained adapters or uncalled bases, had a mean Phred below 15, or lacked an exact constant-primer or identifier match. High-quality paired reads were merged with COPE v1.2.5, and unique nucleotide sequences were defined as clonotypes. MiTCR v1.1 was used to align clonotypes to the IMGT TRBV, TRBD and TRBJ reference segments. Analysis was restricted to V-J combinations with a frequency above 0.0001, which covered 99.2% of repertoires. A TCS score was defined as the ratio between F50 (clonal expansion) and ExV (chaos), using BLOSUM62-based TCRdist between CDR3 peptides within each V-J. Welch's t-statistics and random forest reduced around 550 V-J features to some 14, which were used in a naive Bayes classifier (R e1071). TCRdb trimmed the raw reads at Q25, called clones with MiXCR and kept productive beta chains. Here each entry gathers all rows of one CDR3 protein and keeps the most common genes and DNA. The authors' filters were not applied to this entry. Within this sample are fewer than 250,000 distinct CDR3 sequences, with roughly 15% of them counted one time only. The ten top clones hold approximately 50% of the sample.

Looking up the germline V gene yields CDR1 MNHNS and CDR2 SASEGT. The CDR3 starts with the cysteine, ends with the phenylalanine, and has 13 residues. The kept DNA is CDR3 alone, 39 bases in frame from the first base. V is clipped by 6 bases and J by 7 bases, and the sequence between their germline boundaries is 16 bases long. Stable Graves' hyperthyroidism was defined as the absence of progression to ophthalmopathy over 18 months of follow-up. Hyperthyroidism patients were newly diagnosed, had a disease duration of under 2 months, and were aged 18 to 65 years. Patients with uncontrolled infections, other autoimmune diseases, pregnancy or lactation were excluded. Diagnoses were based on clinical symptoms, serum thyroxine and TRAb, thyroid ultrasound and orbital computed tomography. Ficoll-Paque density gradient centrifugation was used to isolate PBMCs from approximately 10 ml of fresh peripheral blood. Total RNA was extracted using Trizol reagent, and RNA quality was assessed on an Agilent 2100 Bioanalyzer.

Note on this clonotype: No antigen is known for it. Base qualities are not provided; no much larger clone lies one nucleotide away.

The sequence came from a man over 45 with Graves' hyperthyroidism. Recombination linked TRBV6-1 to TRBJ2-7; no confident D gene assignment can be made. The specimen sequenced was blood. The bases read TGTGCCAGCAGGGGCGACAATAGAAGGGAGCAGTACTTC. Its coded protein is CASRGDNRREQYF.